This entry features one T cell receptor (beta chain) sequence. The sample holds a few counts of this clonotype. The target of this receptor is not known. Qualities for individual bases were not recorded, and no much larger clone is one base off. This sample was included in a study of immune characterization of retroperitoneal liposarcoma (dated by TCRdb to between 2018 and 2021). The protocol used for the library was PCR. The sequencing machine was a NextSeq 500. In TCRdb, the public reads were trimmed at Q25 with fastp and aligned with MiXCR, with productive beta chains retained. Each entry merges the rows of one CDR3 protein and shows their most common DNA and genes. The sample yields several thousand distinct CDR3 sequences; roughly 30% were counted once. About an eighth of the sample is in the top ten clones. CDR1 and CDR2, looked up from the germline V gene, are SGHVS and FNYEAQ. The V and J ends are trimmed by 3 bases and 3 bases, leaving 6 bases between them. The CDR3 runs 13 amino acids, cysteine and phenylalanine included. The retained sequence is limited to the CDR3, 39 bases, with the frame set at the first base.

This chain joins TRBV7-6 to TRBJ2-1; tentative D gene TRBD2, with 5 bases matching. This clonotype originated in a male donor with retroperitoneal liposarcoma. The sample taken for sequencing was blood. In nucleotide form, the sequence is TGTGCCAGCAGCTTCGACTACTACAATGAGCAGTTCTTC. This yields the protein CASSFDYYNEQFF.